One and the same sample provided the 24 T cell receptor beta chains below, sequenced in a study of blood T cell repertoires in COVID-19. Sequencing was performed with immunoSEQ multiplex PCR; in TCRdb, only in-frame clones are kept and a portion is missing. The sample yields around 130,000 clones, 70% to 80% seen once. Sequenced sample: peripheral blood. The receptors here all came from a human donor in a cohort sampled during active COVID-19.

In this sample, this clone turned up a few times. The chain combines TRBV7-9 with TRBJ1-4; a possible D gene is TRBD1 (6 bases). This CDR3 contains 15 residues. With 4 bases removed from V and 7 bases from J, the gap between germline ends came to 16 bases. CDR1 SEHNR and CDR2 FQNEAQ come from the germline V gene (reference sequence). Here the CDR3 reads CASSSSTGNGEKLFF. CDR3 nucleotide sequence: TGTGCCAGCAGCTCCTCGACAGGCAACGGTGAAAAACTGTTTTTT.

This chain joins TRBV27 and TRBJ2-2, with 8 bases aligning to TRBD1. From germline, CDR1 is MNHEY and CDR2 SMNVEV (reference sequence). The CDR3 is 15 amino acids. Trimming cost V 5 bases and J 2 bases; bases outside gene matches: 4. Here the CDR3 reads CASSPGGFNTGELFF. The CDR3 DNA follows: TGTGCCAGCAGTCCAGGGGGCTTTAACACCGGGGAGCTGTTTTTT.

A word on this clone: Distinct nucleotide sequences in the sample also encode this CDR3. The chain employs TRBV5-1 and TRBJ2-7; TRBD1 might be the D (5 bases). Germline V lookup: CDR1 SGHRS, CDR2 YFSETQ. Trimming cost V 4 bases and J 5 bases, with 10 bases left between them. This CDR3 has 12 residues. The CDR3 sequence is CASSRGRDEQYF. The CDR3 nucleotides read TGCGCCAGCAGCCGTGGCAGGGACGAGCAGTACTTC.

The chain employs TRBV4-1 and TRBJ2-7; the D gene is possibly TRBD1 (6 bases). Per the germline V gene, CDR1 is MGHRA and CDR2 is YSYEKL. This CDR3 has 15 amino acids. V dropped 5 bases and J dropped 1 base, with 15 bases sitting between them. The DNA of the CDR3 is TGCGCCAGCAGCTATCAACAGGGAACATCCTACGAGCAGTACTTC. Translated: CASSYQQGTSYEQYF.

This chain uses TRBV5-8 with TRBJ1-2; D unresolved. CDR3 length equals 13 residues. V lost 5 bases and J lost 2, with 10 bases in between. Per the germline V gene, CDR1 is SGHTS and CDR2 is YDEGEE. The CDR3 DNA reads TGTGCCAGCAGTCAGACACCGAACTATGGCTACACCTTC. This gives the protein CASSQTPNYGYTF.

The chain carries TRBV4-1 and TRBJ1-3; TRBD1 agrees at 9 bases. CDR1 is MGHRA and CDR2 is YSYEKL in the germline V gene. With 4 bases clipped from V and 5 bases from J, the junction kept 18 bases outside the gene matches. The CDR3 spans 19 residues. In DNA, the CDR3 is TGCGCCAGCAGCCTCACCGGGACAGGGAATCGGTCCAGGAGAAACACCATATATTTT. As protein: CASSLTGTGNRSRRNTIYF.

The CDR3 here is CASSQVETGNTIYF. The CDR3 nucleotides read TGTGCCAGCAGCCAAGTCGAGACAGGAAACACCATATATTTT. The chain has TRBV3-1 (or the pseudogene TRBV3-2) and TRBJ1-3; D uncertain. Trimming took off 1 base at V and 4 bases at J, with 8 bases between the two ends. Germline V CDR1 and CDR2: LGHDT, YNNKEL (reference sequence). This CDR3 has 14 residues.

The chain is built from TRBV7-2 and TRBJ2-5; D is unclear. CDR3 size: 15 residues. Germline V gene data show CDR1 as SGHTA and CDR2 as FQGNSA. V dropped 1 base and J dropped 5 bases, with 14 bases sitting between them. This chain's CDR3 is CASSLGPNPSETQYF. The CDR3 coding sequence is TGTGCCAGCAGCTTAGGGCCGAACCCCTCGGAGACCCAGTACTTC.

The chain uses TRBV28 and TRBJ2-7; D is possibly TRBD1 (6 bases). V shed 6 bases and J shed 6 bases, with 21 bases lying between them. From germline, CDR1 is MDHEN and CDR2 SYDVKM. This CDR3 comprises 15 residues. The DNA for the CDR3 is TGTGCCAGCAGCCTTAGCTTCATACAGGGTAGCGAGCAGTACTTC. It specifies CASSLSFIQGSEQYF.

The chain joins TRBV6-2 or TRBV6-3 to TRBJ2-1; D may be TRBD2 (5 bases). The CDR3 sequence is 13 residues long. V dropped 5 bases and J dropped 0 bases, with 5 bases sitting between them. From germline, CDR1 is MNHEY and CDR2 SVGEGT. CDR3 nucleotide sequence: TGTGCCAGCAGTCGGGGCTCCTACAATGAGCAGTTCTTC. Translating gives CASSRGSYNEQFF.

The chain has TRBV5-4 and TRBJ2-2; weak D call: TRBD1 (5 bases). Germline-derived CDR1 and CDR2 are SGHNT and YYREEE (reference sequence). The CDR3 is 15 residues long. Between the trimmed V and J ends, which lost 1 base and 0 bases, there was a span of 7 bases. The CDR3 spells CASSLKQANTGELFF. The CDR3 DNA sequence: TGTGCCAGCAGCTTGAAACAGGCGAACACCGGGGAGCTGTTTTTT.

The rearrangement links TRBV6-5 to TRBJ1-2, with 10 bases lining up with TRBD1. The germline CDR1 and CDR2 sequences are MNHEY and SVGAGI. The CDR3 runs to 14 residues. V trimming: 10 bases; J trimming: 7 bases; junction bases outside the gene matches: 12. The CDR3 DNA reads TGTGCCACCCAAGGGACAGGGGAAGGATTTGGCTACACCTTC. It codes for CATQGTGEGFGYTF.

The table lists this clone with a count of one. The chain employs TRBV5-1 and TRBJ1-1; a weak D match, TRBD1 (5 bases). The CDR3 extends over 14 amino acids. Per the germline V gene, CDR1 is SGHRS and CDR2 is YFSETQ. Trimming removed 0 bases at V and 1 base at J, with 7 bases between. The CDR3 DNA reads as TGCGCCAGCAGCTTGGGACAGAGGAACACTGAAGCTTTCTTT. It specifies CASSLGQRNTEAFF.

The chain links TRBV15 to TRBJ1-5; a possible D gene is TRBD1 (5 bases). The ends were cut back, 5 bases at V and 6 bases at J, with 11 bases in the middle. Germline lookup yields CDR1 LNHNV and CDR2 YYDKDF (reference sequence). The CDR3 spans 13 residues. The CDR3 bases are TGTGCCACCAGCCGGACAATTAGTCAGCCCCAGCATTTT. Encoded protein: CATSRTISQPQHF.

The gene calls are TRBV4-2 and TRBJ2-2; TRBD2 agrees at 9 bases. V dropped 1 base and J dropped 4; count of bases not matched to a gene: 7. There are 17 residues in the CDR3. The V gene's germline CDR1 is LGHNA and CDR2 YNFKEQ. The CDR3 nucleotides read TGTGCCAGCAGCCAAGGAGGTCTAGCGGGACTCACCGGGGAGCTGTTTTTT. Protein: CASSQGGLAGLTGELFF.

V and J are TRBV7-9 and TRBJ2-3; TRBD1 might be the D (5 bases). The CDR3 runs to 15 residues. V lost 4 bases to trimming and J lost 8 bases, with 19 bases between them. Germline CDR1 is SEHNR and CDR2 is FQNEAQ (reference sequence). For the CDR3, the DNA is TGTGCCAGCAGCTGGAAGGAGAAGGGGCCGGGTACGCAGTATTTT. Translation gives CASSWKEKGPGTQYF.

The rearrangement uses TRBV15 and TRBJ2-7, with D maybe TRBD1 (6 bases). The CDR3 runs to 18 residues. V lost 6 bases and J lost 0, with 24 bases in between. CDR1 is LNHNV, CDR2 YYDKDF, per germline (reference sequence). CDR3 bases: TGTGCCACCAGGTGGGCCCACAACCCGGGACATAGCTCCTACGAGCAGTACTTC. As protein: CATRWAHNPGHSSYEQYF.

The J gene is TRBJ1-6, the V gene TRBV14; the match to TRBD1 covers 9 bases. CDR1 SGHDN and CDR2 FVKESK come from the germline V gene. CDR3 length: 13 residues. The junction had 4 bases not matched to a gene; V was cut back by 6 bases and J by 10 bases. As DNA, the CDR3 is TGTGCCAGCAGTGGACAGGGGAGGTCACCCCTCCACTTT. Translating gives CASSGQGRSPLHF.

This clone was recorded a few times. Other DNA sequences from this sample encode an identical CDR3 as well. The rearrangement uses TRBV18 and TRBJ2-7, with 8 positions matching TRBD1. The CDR3 contains 13 residues. The V segment lost 6 bases and the J segment 6 bases; nucleotides outside the gene matches: 7. CDR1 is KGHSH, CDR2 LQKENI, per germline. CDR3 sequence: CASSTGTGGEQYF. The CDR3 DNA sequence: TGTGCCAGCTCGACAGGGACAGGTGGCGAGCAGTACTTC.

This clone was observed a handful of times. The V call is TRBV6-5, the J call TRBJ2-1; D ambiguous. The CDR3 is 11 residues long. Trimming removed 10 bases from V and 6 bases from J, with 10 bases in between. The germline CDR1 and CDR2 sequences are MNHEY and SVGAGI. CDR3 in DNA: TGTGCCACTTCGTTCTTCAATGAGCAGTTCTTC. Its protein is CATSFFNEQFF.

J is TRBJ1-6 and V is TRBV6-5; TRBD1 aligns across 8 bases. Trimming removed 4 bases from V and 13 bases from J; junction bases left unmatched: 6. The CDR3 consists of 13 residues. The germline V gene has CDR1 MNHEY and CDR2 SVGAGI. As DNA, the CDR3 is TGTGCCAGCAGTTTGGACAGGGTGAAGCCCCTCCACTTT. Protein sequence: CASSLDRVKPLHF.

The rearrangement uses TRBV7-9 and TRBJ2-3, with D perhaps matching TRBD1 (6 bases). CDR1 SEHNR and CDR2 FQNEAQ come from the germline V gene (reference sequence). This CDR3 contains 12 residues. Trimming removed 6 bases from V and 7 bases from J, with 11 bases in between. CDR3 amino acids: CASSQDSYTQYF. The CDR3 DNA reads as TGTGCCAGCAGTCAGGACAGCTATACGCAGTATTTT.

This chain joins TRBV7-8 and TRBJ2-5; TRBD2 aligns across 9 bases. This CDR3 is 15 amino acids long. Trimming took 5 bases from V and 2 from J; bases not matched to a gene: 6. Germline-derived CDR1 and CDR2 are SGHVS and FQNEAQ. CDR3 sequence: CASSPRTSVQETQYF. In DNA, the CDR3 is TGTGCCAGCAGCCCGCGGACTAGCGTACAAGAGACCCAGTACTTC. Complete variable domain (other parts from reference TRBV7-8 and TRBJ2-5): GAGVSQSPRYKVAKRGQDVALRCDPISGHVSLFWYQQALGQGPEFLTYFQNEAQLDKSGLPSDRFFAERPEGSVSTLKIQRTQQEDSAVYLCASSPRTSVQETQYFGPGTRLLVL.

The V and J genes are TRBV28 and TRBJ1-1, with unresolved D. Germline assignment: CDR1 MDHEN and CDR2 SYDVKM. The CDR3 has 14 residues. Deletions cut 8 bases from V and 3 bases from J, with 16 bases between. CDR3 in DNA: TGTGCCAGCGTGTACAGAAGCCAATACACTGAAGCTTTCTTT. Its protein product is CASVYRSQYTEAFF.